The 11 T cell receptor beta chains below come from one sample, sequenced in a study of OX40 agonist ivuxolimab in advanced cancers. The repertoire was sequenced with immunoSEQ multiplex PCR; TCRdb's copy has only in-frame clones and lacks some. The data hold roughly 30,000 clones, with roughly 90% observed a single time. This specimen consisted of CD4+ or CD8+ T cells sorted from blood, obtained in a trial of the OX40 agonist ivuxolimab. Receptor source: an adult with an advanced solid tumor such as melanoma, head and neck, liver or kidney cancer.

CDR3 protein: CASSLGGTGELFF. The DNA of the CDR3 is TGTGCCAGCAGTTTAGGGGGGACCGGGGAGCTGTTTTTT. The chain combines TRBV27 with TRBJ2-2, with D possibly TRBD2 on 6 matching bases. The CDR3 totals 13 residues. Germline lookup yields CDR1 MNHEY and CDR2 SMNVEV (reference sequence). V dropped 2 bases and J dropped 5 bases, with 6 bases sitting between them.

V and J are TRBV7-9 and TRBJ2-7; D is undetermined. Germline-derived CDR1 and CDR2 are SEHNR and FQNEAQ (reference sequence). The CDR3 extends over 12 amino acids. Trimming cost V 3 bases and J 6 bases, with 9 bases left between them. The CDR3 coding sequence is TGTGCCAGCAGCTTCCGAGCAACCGAGCAGTACTTC. Translation gives CASSFRATEQYF. Filled out from reference TRBV7-9 and TRBJ2-7, the complete variable domain reads DTGVSQNPRHKITKRGQNVTFRCDPISEHNRLYWYRQTLGQGPEFLTYFQNEAQLEKSRLLSDRFSAERPKGSFSTLEIQRTEQGDSAMYLCASSFRATEQYFGPGTRLTVT.

The genes are TRBV7-9 and TRBJ2-3, with D possibly matching TRBD1 (5 bases). Germline CDR1 is SEHNR and CDR2 is FQNEAQ (reference sequence). Trimming pared 5 bases from V and 5 bases from J, leaving 11 bases between. CDR3 size: 13 residues. Here the CDR3 reads CASSPDTLDTQYF. The CDR3 nucleotides are TGTGCCAGCAGCCCGGACACTCTAGATACGCAGTATTTT. The variable domain in full, with the rest retrieved from reference TRBV7-9 and TRBJ2-3, is DTGVSQNPRHKITKRGQNVTFRCDPISEHNRLYWYRQTLGQGPEFLTYFQNEAQLEKSRLLSDRFSAERPKGSFSTLEIQRTEQGDSAMYLCASSPDTLDTQYFGPGTRLTVL.

This chain uses TRBV11-2 with TRBJ2-3; 11 nucleotides line up with TRBD2. The V gene end was trimmed by 4 bases and the J gene end by 6 bases; junction bases not matched to a gene: 6. This CDR3 region has 15 residues. Germline V lookup: CDR1 SGHAT, CDR2 FQNNGV. The CDR3 spells CASSYLAGGKDTQYF. For the CDR3, the DNA is TGTGCCAGCAGCTACCTAGCGGGAGGCAAGGATACGCAGTATTTT.

The V gene is TRBV29-1, the J gene TRBJ1-3; D remains unclear. The CDR3 has 14 residues. The germline V and J ends were trimmed by 6 bases and 0 bases, with 12 bases remaining between them. Germline CDR1 is SQVTM and CDR2 is ANQGSEA. The CDR3 is CSVMAGNSGNTIYF. The CDR3 coding sequence is TGCAGCGTGATGGCGGGAAACTCTGGAAACACCATATATTTT.

The chain uses TRBV9 and TRBJ2-7; D is unresolved. Germline CDR1 and CDR2: SGDLS and YYNGEE. Trimming removed 1 base from V and 7 bases from J, with 15 bases in between. This CDR3 is built from 14 residues. CDR3: CASSVSPVPQEQYF. CDR3 in DNA: TGTGCCAGCAGCGTAAGCCCGGTACCCCAGGAGCAGTACTTC.

V and J are TRBV5-4 and TRBJ2-7, with D perhaps TRBD2 (6 bases). This CDR3 has 14 residues. The ends were cut back, 0 bases at V and 5 bases at J, with 12 bases in the middle. CDR1 and CDR2 from the germline V gene are SGHNT and YYREEE (reference sequence). CDR3 in amino acids: CASSLGGVKNEQYF. The CDR3 DNA follows: TGTGCCAGCAGCTTGGGGGGGGTAAAAAACGAGCAGTACTTC.

The rearrangement links TRBV29-1 to TRBJ2-2, with unresolved D. Germline V lookup: CDR1 SQVTM, CDR2 ANQGSEA. V was trimmed by 3 bases and J by 8 bases, leaving 7 bases between them. CDR3 length: 11 residues. The CDR3 protein is CSVEDSGELFF. The CDR3 DNA sequence: TGCAGCGTTGAGGATTCGGGGGAGCTGTTTTTT.

Worth noting for this clone: The limits of the CDR3 on the DNA are not certain, so only TCRdb's listed CDR3 is given. The rearrangement links TRBV30 to TRBJ2-1; the table's D call, TRBD2, has no DNA check behind it. CDR1 and CDR2 from the germline V gene are GTSNPN and SVGIG (reference sequence). The CDR3 spans 14 residues, counting both ends. CDR3 residues: CAWVAEGSYNEQFF.

In nucleotides, the CDR3 is TGTGCCAGCGGCTGGCTTGGCAATCAGCCCCAGCATTTT. Its translation is CASGWLGNQPQHF. This chain uses TRBV6-5 with TRBJ1-5; no reliable D call. From germline, CDR1 is MNHEY and CDR2 SVGAGI. The V gene lost 8 bases and the J gene lost 2 bases, with 10 bases spanning the gap. This CDR3 spans 13 amino acids.

V is TRBV28 and J is TRBJ2-3; 13 bases map to TRBD2. Unmatched junction bases numbered 6, after V lost 4 bases and J lost 5 bases. Germline values: CDR1 MDHEN, CDR2 SYDVKM. The CDR3 is 16 amino acids. This chain's CDR3 is CASSSRTSGRKDTQYF. CDR3 nucleotides: TGTGCCAGCAGTTCGCGGACTAGCGGGAGAAAAGATACGCAGTATTTT.